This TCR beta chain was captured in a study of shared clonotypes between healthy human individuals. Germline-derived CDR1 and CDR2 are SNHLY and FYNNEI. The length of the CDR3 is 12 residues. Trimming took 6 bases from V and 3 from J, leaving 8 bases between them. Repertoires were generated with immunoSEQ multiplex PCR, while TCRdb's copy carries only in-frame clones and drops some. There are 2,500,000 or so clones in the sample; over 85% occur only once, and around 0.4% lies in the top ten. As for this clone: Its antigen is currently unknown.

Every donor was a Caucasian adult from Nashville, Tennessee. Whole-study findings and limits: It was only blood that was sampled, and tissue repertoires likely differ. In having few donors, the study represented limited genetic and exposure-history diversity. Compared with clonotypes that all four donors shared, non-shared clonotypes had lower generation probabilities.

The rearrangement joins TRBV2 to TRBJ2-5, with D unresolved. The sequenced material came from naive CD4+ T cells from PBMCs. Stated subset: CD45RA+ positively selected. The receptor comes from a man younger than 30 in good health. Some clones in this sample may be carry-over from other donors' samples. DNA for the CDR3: TGTGCCAGCAGGCAGGTTGAAGAGACCCAGTACTTC. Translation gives CASRQVEETQYF.